Here is one T cell receptor beta chain with its context. This entry is derived from a study of blood T cells in healthy people across ages. The second PCR ran about 6 to 12 cycles with a sample-barcoded 5' primer and J-beta primers. In TCRdb, the 5' RACE reads were re-called with MiXCR into one record per CDR3 protein. The data contain 700,000 to 1,000,000 distinct CDR3 sequences, roughly 44% of them seen just once; the ten biggest clones take up under 20%. Sequencing was carried out using blood. This clonotype was obtained from a man between 60 and 75 years old in good health.

The CDR3 is CASINNIKGYGYTF. CDR3 bases: TGTGCCAGCATCAACAACATAAAGGGCTATGGCTACACCTTC. This sequence joins TRBV2 and TRBJ1-2; no firm D call. Trimming left V 7 bases short and J 4 bases short, with 16 bases between. The CDR3 covers 14 residues. Germline-derived CDR1 and CDR2 are SNHLY and FYNNEI.